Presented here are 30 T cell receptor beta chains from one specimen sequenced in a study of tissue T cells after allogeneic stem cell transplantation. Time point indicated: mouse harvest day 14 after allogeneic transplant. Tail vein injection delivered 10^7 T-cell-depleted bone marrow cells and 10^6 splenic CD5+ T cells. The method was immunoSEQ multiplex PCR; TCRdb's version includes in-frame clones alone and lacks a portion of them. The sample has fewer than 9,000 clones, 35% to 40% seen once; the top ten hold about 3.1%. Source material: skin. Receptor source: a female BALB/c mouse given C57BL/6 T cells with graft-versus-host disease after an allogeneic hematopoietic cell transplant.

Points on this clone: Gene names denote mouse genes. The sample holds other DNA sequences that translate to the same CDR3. The sequenced part of the CDR3 DNA is TGTGCCAGCAGTTTAGTGGGGGGGGCGGGCGAACAGTAC. It codes for CASSLVGGAGEQY. The whole CDR3 sequence is CASSLVGGAGEQYF. The V and J genes are TRBV15 and TRBJ2-7, with 8 bases lining up with TRBD2. Read sequence stops 1 residue before the CDR3 end, and the germline J gene provides the missing end. The J segment lost 7 bases and the V segment lost 1 base, leaving 6 bases of the junction unmatched. The germline gives CDR1 SGHND, CDR2 FRSKSL. CDR3 length equals 14 residues.

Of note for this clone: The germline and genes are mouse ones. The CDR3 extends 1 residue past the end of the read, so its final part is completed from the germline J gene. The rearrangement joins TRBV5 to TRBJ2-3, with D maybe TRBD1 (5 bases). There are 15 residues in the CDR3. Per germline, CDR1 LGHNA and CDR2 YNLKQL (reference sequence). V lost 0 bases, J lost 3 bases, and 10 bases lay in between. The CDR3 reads CASSQEKGSAETLYF. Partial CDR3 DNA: TGTGCCAGCAGCCAAGAAAAGGGGAGCGCAGAAACGCTGTAT.

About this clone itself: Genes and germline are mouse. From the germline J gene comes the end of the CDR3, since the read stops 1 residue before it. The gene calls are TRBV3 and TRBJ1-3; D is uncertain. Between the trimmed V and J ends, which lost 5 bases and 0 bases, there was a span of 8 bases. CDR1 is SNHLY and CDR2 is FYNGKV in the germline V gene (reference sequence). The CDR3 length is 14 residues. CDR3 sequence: CASSQTDSGNTLYF. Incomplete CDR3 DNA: TGTGCCAGCAGCCAGACGGATTCTGGAAATACGCTCTAT.

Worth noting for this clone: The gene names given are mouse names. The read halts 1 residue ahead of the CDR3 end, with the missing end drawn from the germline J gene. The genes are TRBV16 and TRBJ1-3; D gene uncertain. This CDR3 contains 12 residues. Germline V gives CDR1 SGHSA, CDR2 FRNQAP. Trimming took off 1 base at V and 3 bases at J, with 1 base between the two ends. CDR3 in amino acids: CASSLVGNTLYF. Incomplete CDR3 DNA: TGTGCAAGCAGCTTAGTTGGAAATACGCTCTAT.

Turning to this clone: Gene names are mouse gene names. Partial CDR3 DNA: TGTGCCAGCGGTGAAGACTGGGGGGCGCGTGAACAGTAC. Translation gives CASGEDWGAREQY. The whole CDR3 reads CASGEDWGAREQYF. The V gene is TRBV13-2, the J gene TRBJ2-7; 10 nucleotides agree with TRBD2. Coverage ceases 1 residue before the CDR3 finishes, and the germline J gene fills in the end. CDR1 and CDR2 from the germline V gene are NNHNN and SYGAGS (reference sequence). The CDR3 totals 14 residues. V trimming: 2 bases; J trimming: 6 bases; junction bases outside the gene matches: 5.

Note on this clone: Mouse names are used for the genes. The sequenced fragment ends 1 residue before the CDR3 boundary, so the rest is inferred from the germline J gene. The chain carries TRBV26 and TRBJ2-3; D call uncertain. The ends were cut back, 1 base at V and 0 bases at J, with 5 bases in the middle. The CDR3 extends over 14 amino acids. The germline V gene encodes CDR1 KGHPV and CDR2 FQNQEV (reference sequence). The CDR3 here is CASSLWSSAETLYF. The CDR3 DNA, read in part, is TGTGCCAGCAGTCTGTGGTCTAGTGCAGAAACGCTGTAT.

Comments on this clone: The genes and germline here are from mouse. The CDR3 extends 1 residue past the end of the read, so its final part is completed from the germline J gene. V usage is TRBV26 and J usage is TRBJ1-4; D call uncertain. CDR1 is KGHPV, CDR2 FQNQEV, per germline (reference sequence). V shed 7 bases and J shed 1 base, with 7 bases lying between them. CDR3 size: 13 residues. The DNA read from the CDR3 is TGTGCCAGCAAGACAAATTCCAACGAAAGATTATTT. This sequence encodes CASKTNSNERLF. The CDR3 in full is CASKTNSNERLFF.

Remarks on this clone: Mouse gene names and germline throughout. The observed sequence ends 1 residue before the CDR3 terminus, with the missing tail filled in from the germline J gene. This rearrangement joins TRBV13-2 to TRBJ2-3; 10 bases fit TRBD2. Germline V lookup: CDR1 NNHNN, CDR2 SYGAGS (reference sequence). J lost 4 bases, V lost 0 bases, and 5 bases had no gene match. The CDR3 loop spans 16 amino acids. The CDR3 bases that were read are TGTGCCAGCGGTGATGCAGGGGACTGGGGTACAGAAACGCTGTAT. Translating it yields CASGDAGDWGTETLY. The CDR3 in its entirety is CASGDAGDWGTETLYF.

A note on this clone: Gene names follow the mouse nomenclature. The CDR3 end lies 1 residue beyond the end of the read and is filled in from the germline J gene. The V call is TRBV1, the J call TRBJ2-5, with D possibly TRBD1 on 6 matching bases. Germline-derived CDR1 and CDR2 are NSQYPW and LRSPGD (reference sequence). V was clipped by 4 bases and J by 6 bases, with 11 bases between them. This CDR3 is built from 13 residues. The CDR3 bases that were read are TGCACCTGCAGTGGGGGACAAGGGGACACCCAGTAC. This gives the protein CTCSGGQGDTQY. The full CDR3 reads CTCSGGQGDTQYF.

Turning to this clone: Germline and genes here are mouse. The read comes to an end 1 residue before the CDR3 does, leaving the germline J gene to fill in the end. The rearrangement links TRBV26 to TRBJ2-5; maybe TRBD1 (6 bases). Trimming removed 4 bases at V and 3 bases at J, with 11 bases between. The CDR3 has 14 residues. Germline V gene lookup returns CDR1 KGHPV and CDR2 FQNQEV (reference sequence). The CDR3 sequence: CASSHGTKQDTQYF. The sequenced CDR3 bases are TGTGCCAGCAGTCACGGGACAAAACAAGACACCCAGTAC.

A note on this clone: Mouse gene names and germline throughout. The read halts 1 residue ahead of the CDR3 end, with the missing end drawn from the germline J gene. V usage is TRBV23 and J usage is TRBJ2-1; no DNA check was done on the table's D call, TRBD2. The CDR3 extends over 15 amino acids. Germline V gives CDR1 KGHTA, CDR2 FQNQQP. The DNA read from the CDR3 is TGCTCCAGCAGTCAATCCCGGGGGGGGTATGCTGAGCAGTTC. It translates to CSSSQSRGGYAEQF. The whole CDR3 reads CSSSQSRGGYAEQFF.

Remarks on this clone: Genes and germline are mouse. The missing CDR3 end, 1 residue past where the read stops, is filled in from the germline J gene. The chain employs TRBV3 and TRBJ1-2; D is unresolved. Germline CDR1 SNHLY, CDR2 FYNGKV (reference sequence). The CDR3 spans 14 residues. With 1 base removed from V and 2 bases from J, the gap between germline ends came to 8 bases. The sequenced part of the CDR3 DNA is TGTGCCAGCAGCTTAGGTCCAATTAACTCCGACTACACC. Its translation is CASSLGPINSDYT. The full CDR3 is CASSLGPINSDYTF.

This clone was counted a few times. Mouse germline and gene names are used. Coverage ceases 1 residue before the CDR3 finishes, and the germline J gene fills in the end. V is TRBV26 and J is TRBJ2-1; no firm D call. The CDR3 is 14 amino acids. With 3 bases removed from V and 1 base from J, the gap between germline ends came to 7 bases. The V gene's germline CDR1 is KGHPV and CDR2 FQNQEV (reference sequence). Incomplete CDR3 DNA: TGTGCCAGCAGTCTCCTGGTGAACTATGCTGAGCAGTTC. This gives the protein CASSLLVNYAEQF. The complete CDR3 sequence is CASSLLVNYAEQFF.

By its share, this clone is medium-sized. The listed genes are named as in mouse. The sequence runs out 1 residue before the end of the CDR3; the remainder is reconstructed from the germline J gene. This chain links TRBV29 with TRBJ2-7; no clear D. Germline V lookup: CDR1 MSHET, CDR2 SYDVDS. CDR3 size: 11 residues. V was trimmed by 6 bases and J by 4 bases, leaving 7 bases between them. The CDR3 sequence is CASRDPYEQYF. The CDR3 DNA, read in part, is TGTGCTAGCAGGGATCCTTATGAACAGTAC.

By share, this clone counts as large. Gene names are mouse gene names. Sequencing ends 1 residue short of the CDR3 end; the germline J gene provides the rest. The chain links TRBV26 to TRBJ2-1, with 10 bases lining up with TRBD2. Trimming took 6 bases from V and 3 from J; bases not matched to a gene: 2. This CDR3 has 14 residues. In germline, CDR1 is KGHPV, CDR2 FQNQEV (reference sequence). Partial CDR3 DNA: TGTGCCAGCAGCAGGGACTGGGGCTATGCTGAGCAGTTC. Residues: CASSRDWGYAEQF. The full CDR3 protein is CASSRDWGYAEQFF.

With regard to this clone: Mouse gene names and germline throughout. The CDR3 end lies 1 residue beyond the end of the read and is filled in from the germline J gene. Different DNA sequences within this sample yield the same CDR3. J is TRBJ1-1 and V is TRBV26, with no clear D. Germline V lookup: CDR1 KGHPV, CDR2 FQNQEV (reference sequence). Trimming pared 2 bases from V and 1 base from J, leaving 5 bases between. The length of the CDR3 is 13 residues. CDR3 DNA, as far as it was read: TGTGCCAGCAGTCTGGGGCGAAACACAGAAGTCTTC. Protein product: CASSLGRNTEVF. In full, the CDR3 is CASSLGRNTEVFF.

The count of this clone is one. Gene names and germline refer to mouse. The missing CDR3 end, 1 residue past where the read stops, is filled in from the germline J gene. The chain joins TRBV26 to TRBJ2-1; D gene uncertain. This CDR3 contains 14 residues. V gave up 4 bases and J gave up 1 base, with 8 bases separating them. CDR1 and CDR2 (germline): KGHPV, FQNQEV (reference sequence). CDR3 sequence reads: CASSQQMNYAEQFF. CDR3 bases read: TGTGCCAGCAGTCAACAGATGAACTATGCTGAGCAGTTC.

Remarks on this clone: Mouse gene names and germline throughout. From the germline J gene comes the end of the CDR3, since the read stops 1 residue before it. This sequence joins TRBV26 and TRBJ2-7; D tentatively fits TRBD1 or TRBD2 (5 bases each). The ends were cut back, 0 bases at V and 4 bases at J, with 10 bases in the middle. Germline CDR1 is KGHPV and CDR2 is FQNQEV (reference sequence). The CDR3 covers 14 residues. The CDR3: CASSLSGRSYEQYF. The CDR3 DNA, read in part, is TGTGCCAGCAGTCTGTCGGGACGGAGTTATGAACAGTAC.

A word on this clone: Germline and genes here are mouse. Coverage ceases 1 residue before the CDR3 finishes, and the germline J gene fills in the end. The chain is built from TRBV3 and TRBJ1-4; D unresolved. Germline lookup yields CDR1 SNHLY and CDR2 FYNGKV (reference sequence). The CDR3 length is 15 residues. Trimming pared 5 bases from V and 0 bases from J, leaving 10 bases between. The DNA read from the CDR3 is TGTGCCAGCAGCCCTCGGGGAATTTCCAACGAAAGATTATTT. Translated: CASSPRGISNERLF. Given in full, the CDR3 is CASSPRGISNERLFF.

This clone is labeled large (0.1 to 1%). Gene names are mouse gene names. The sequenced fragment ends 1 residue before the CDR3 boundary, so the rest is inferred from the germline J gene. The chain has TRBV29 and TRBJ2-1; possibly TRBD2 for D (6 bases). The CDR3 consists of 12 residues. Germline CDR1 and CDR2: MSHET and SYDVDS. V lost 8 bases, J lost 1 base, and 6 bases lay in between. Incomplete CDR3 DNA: TGTGCTAGCCTGGGGAACTATGCTGAGCAGTTC. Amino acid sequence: CASLGNYAEQF. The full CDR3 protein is CASLGNYAEQFF.

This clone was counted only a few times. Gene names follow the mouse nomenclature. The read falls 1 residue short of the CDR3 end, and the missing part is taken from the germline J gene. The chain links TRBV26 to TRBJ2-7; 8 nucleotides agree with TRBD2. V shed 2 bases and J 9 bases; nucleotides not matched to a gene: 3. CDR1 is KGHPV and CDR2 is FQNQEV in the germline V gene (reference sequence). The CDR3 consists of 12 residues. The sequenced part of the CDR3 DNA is TGTGCCAGCAGTCTGCTGGGGGGCGGACAGTAC. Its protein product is CASSLLGGGQY. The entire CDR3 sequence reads CASSLLGGGQYF.

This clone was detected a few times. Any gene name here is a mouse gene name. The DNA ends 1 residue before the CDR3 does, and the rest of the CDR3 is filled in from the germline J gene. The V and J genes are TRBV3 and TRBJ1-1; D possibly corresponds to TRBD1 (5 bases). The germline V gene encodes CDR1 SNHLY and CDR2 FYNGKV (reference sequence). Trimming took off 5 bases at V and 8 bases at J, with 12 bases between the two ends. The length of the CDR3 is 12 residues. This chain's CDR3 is CASSRGRGEVFF. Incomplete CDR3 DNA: TGTGCCAGCAGCCGAGGGCGGGGGGAAGTCTTC.

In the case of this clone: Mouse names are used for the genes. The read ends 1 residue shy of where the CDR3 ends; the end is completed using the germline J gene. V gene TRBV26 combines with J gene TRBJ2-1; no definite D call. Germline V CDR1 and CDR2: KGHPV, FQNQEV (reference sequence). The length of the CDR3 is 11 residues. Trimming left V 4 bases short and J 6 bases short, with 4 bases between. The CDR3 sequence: CASSPLAEQFF. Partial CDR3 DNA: TGTGCCAGCAGTCCACTTGCTGAGCAGTTC.

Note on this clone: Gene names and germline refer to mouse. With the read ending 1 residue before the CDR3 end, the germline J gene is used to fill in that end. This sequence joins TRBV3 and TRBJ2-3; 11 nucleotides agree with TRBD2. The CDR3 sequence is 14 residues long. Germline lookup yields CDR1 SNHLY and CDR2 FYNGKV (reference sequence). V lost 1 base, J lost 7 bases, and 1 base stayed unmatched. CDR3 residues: CASSLGTGGKTLYF. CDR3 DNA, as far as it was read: TGTGCCAGCAGCTTAGGGACTGGGGGGAAAACGCTGTAT.

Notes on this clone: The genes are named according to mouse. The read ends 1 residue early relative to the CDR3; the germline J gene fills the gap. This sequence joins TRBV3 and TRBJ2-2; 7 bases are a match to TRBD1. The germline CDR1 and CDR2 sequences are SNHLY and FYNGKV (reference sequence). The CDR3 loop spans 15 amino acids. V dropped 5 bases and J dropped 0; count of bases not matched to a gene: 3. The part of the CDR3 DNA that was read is TGTGCCAGCAGCAGACAGGGTCCAAACACCGGGCAGCTCTAC. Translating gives CASSRQGPNTGQLY. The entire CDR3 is CASSRQGPNTGQLYF.

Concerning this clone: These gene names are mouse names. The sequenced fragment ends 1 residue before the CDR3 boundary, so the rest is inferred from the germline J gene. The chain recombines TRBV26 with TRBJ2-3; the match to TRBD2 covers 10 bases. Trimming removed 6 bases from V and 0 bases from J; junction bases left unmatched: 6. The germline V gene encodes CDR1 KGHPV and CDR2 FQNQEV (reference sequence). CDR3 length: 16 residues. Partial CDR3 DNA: TGTGCCAGCAGCCATGGACTGGGGGCTAGTGCAGAAACGCTGTAT. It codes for CASSHGLGASAETLY. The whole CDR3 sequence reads CASSHGLGASAETLYF.

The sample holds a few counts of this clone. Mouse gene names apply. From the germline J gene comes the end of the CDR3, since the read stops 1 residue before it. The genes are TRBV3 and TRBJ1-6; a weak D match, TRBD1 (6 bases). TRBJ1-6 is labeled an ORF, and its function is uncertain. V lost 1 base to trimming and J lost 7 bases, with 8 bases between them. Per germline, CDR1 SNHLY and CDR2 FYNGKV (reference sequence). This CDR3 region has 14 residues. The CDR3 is CASSLVGGNSPLYF. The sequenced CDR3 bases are TGTGCCAGCAGCTTAGTAGGGGGGAATTCGCCCCTCTAC.

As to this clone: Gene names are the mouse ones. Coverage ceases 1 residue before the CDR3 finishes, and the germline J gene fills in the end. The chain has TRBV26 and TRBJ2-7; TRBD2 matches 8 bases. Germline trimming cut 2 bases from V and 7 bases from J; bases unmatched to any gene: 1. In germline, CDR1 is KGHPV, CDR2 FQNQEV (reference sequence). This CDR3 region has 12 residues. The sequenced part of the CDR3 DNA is TGTGCCAGCAGTCTGAACTGGGGGGAACAGTAC. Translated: CASSLNWGEQY. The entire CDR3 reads CASSLNWGEQYF.

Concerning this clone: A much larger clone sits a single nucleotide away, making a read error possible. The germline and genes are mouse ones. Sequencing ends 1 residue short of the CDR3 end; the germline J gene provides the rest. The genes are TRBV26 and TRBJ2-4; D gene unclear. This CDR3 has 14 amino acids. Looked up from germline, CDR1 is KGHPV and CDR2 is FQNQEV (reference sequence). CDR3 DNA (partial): TGTGCCAGCAGTCCTCGATCTAGTCAAAACGCCTTGTAC. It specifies CASSPRSSQNALY. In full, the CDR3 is CASSPRSSQNALYF.

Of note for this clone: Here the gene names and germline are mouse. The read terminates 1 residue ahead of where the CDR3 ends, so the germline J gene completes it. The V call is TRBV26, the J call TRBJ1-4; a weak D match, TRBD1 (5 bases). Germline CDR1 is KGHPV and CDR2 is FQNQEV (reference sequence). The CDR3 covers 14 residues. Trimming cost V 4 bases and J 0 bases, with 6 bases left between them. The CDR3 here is CASSQTVSNERLFF. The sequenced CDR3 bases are TGTGCCAGCAGTCAGACAGTTTCCAACGAAAGATTATTT.